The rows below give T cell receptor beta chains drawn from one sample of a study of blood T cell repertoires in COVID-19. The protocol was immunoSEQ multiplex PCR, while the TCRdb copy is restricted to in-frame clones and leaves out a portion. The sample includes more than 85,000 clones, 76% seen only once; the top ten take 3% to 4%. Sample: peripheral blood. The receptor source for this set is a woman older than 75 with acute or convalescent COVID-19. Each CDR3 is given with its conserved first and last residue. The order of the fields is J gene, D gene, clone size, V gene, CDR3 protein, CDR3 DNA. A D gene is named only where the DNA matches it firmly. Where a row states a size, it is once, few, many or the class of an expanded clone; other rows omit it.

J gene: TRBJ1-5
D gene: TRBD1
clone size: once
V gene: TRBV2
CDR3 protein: CASSAGTGSRRSNQPQHF
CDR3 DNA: TGTGCCAGCAGTGCCGGGACAGGGTCCCGAAGGAGCAATCAGCCCCAGCATTTT

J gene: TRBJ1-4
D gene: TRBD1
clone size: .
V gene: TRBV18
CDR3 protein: CASSRPMGTGTSFLEKLFF
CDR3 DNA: TGTGCCAGCTCACGACCGATGGGGACAGGGACGAGTTTCCTCGAAAAACTGTTTTTT

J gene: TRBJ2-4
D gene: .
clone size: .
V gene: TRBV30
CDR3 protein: CAWSAYGRGAKNIQYF
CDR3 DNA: TGTGCCTGGAGTGCATATGGTCGGGGGGCGAAAAACATTCAGTACTTC

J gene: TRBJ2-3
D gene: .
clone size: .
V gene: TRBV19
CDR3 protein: CASSSRGHTTDTQYF
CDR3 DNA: TGTGCCAGTAGTTCCCGGGGACATACCACAGATACGCAGTATTTT

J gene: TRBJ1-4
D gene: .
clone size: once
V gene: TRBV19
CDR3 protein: CASISGSAGNEKLFF
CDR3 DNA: TGTGCCAGTATCTCCGGAAGTGCAGGGAACGAAAAACTGTTTTTT

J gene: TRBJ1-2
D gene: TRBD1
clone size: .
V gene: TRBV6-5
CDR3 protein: CASAGTGGNYGYTF
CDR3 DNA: TGTGCCAGCGCGGGGACAGGGGGCAACTATGGCTACACCTTC

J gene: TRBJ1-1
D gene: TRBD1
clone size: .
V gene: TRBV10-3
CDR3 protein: CAISESTGEAFF
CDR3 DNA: TGTGCCATCAGTGAGTCGACAGGGGAAGCTTTCTTT

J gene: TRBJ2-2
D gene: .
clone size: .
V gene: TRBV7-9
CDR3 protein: CASSANANTGELFF
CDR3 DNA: TGTGCCAGCAGCGCTAACGCGAACACCGGGGAGCTGTTTTTT

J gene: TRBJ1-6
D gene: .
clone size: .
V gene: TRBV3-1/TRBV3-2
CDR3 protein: CASSQVIAGPYNSPLHF
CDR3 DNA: TGTGCCAGCAGCCAAGTAATTGCGGGGCCTTATAATTCACCCCTCCACTTT

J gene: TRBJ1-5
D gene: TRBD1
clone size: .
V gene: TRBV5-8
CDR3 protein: CASSTRDRTTETQHF
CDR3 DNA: TGTGCCAGCAGCACCCGGGACAGGACCACCGAGACCCAGCATTTT

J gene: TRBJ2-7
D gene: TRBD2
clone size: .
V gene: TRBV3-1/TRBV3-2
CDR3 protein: CASSQASGGGYEQYF
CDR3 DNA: TGTGCCAGCAGCCAAGCAAGCGGGGGCGGCTACGAGCAGTACTTC

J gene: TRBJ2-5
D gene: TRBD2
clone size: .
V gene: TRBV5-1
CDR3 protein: CASSLALAGGLQETQYF
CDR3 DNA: TGCGCCAGCAGCTTGGCACTAGCGGGGGGGCTGCAAGAGACCCAGTACTTC

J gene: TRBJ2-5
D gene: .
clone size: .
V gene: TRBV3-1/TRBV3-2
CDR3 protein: CASKVSGQETQYF
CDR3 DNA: TGTGCCAGCAAAGTGTCCGGTCAAGAGACCCAGTACTTC

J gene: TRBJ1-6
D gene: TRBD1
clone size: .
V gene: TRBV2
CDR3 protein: CASRGQGNSPLHF
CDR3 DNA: TGTGCCAGCCGTGGACAGGGAAATTCACCCCTCCACTTT

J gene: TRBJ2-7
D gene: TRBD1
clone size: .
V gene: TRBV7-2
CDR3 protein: CASSPATGGGYEQYF
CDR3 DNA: TGTGCCAGCAGCCCCGCGACAGGGGGCGGCTACGAGCAGTACTTC

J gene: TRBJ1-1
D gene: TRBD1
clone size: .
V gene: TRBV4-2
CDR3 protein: CASSDRVETEAFF
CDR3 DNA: TGTGCCAGCAGCGACAGGGTGGAAACTGAAGCTTTCTTT

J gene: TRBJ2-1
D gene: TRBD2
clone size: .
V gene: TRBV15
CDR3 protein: CATSRTASGNEQFF
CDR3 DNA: TGTGCCACCAGCAGAACAGCTAGCGGCAATGAGCAGTTCTTC

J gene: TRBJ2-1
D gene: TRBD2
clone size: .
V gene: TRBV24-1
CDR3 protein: CATSDLRRTSGRKLNNEQFF
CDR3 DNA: TGTGCCACCAGTGATTTGAGGCGGACTAGCGGGAGAAAATTAAACAATGAGCAGTTCTTC

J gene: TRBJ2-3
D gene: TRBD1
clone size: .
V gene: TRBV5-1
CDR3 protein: CASNRDRVESADTQYF
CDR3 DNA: TGCGCCAGCAACAGGGACAGGGTGGAATCAGCAGATACGCAGTATTTT

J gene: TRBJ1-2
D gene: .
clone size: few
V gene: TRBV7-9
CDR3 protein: CASSLETGGIYGYTF
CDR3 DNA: TGTGCCAGCAGCTTAGAAACTGGGGGGATCTATGGCTACACCTTC

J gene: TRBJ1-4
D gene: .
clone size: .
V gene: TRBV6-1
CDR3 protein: CASSEITRPEEKLFF
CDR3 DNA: TGTGCCAGCAGTGAAATCACCCGGCCGGAGGAAAAACTGTTTTTT

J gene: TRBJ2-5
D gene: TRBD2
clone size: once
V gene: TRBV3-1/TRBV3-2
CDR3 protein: CASSGLAGDLRYQETQYF
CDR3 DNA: TGTGCCAGCAGCGGACTAGCGGGGGACTTGAGATACCAAGAGACCCAGTACTTC

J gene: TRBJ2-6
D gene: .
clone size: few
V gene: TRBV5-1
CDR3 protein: CASSLPQSSGANVLTF
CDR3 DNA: TGCGCCAGCAGCTTGCCTCAGTCCTCTGGGGCCAACGTCCTGACTTTC

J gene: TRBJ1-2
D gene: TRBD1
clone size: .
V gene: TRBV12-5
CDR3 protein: CASGSALPIGTGDNGYTF
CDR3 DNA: TGTGCTAGTGGTTCAGCACTCCCGATAGGGACAGGGGATAATGGCTACACCTTC

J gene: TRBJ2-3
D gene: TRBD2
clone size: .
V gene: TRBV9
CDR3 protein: CASSRLAGGPRTDTQYF
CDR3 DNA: TGTGCCAGCAGCAGACTAGCGGGGGGGCCGAGGACAGATACGCAGTATTTT

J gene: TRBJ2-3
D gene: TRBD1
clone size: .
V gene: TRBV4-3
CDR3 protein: CASSQAPGGEGATQYF
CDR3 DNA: TGCGCCAGCAGCCAAGCCCCAGGGGGCGAGGGGGCTACGCAGTATTTT

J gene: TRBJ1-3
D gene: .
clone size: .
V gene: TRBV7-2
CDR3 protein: CASSLGPGAGNTIYF
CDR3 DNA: TGTGCCAGCAGCTTAGGGCCAGGGGCTGGAAACACCATATATTTT

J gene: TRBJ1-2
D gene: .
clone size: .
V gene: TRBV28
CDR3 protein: CASSRGGQGYGYTF
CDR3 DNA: TGTGCCAGCAGTCGAGGTGGGCAGGGCTATGGCTACACCTTC

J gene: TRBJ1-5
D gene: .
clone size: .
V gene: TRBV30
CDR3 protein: CAWSVRGNQPQHF
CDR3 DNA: TGTGCCTGGAGTGTAAGAGGAAATCAGCCCCAGCATTTT